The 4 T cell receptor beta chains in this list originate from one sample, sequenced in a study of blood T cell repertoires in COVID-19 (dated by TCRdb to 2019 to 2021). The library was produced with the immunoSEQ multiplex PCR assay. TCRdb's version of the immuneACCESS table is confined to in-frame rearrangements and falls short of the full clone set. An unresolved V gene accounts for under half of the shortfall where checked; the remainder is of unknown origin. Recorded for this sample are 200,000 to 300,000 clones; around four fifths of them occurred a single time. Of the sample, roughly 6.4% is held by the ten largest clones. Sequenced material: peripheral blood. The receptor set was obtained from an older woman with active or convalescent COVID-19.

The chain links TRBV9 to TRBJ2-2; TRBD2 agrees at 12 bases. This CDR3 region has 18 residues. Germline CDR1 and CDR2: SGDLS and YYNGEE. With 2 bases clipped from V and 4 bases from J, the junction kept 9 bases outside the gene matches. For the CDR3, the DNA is TGTGCCAGCAGCGTCCGACTAGCGGGAGCACGAGGCACCGGGGAGCTGTTTTTT. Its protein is CASSVRLAGARGTGELFF.

This chain's CDR3 is CASSFTFEGVRGNEQFF. The DNA of the CDR3 is TGTGCCAGCAGCTTCACTTTTGAGGGGGTAAGAGGCAATGAGCAGTTCTTC. The chain joins TRBV5-8 to TRBJ2-1, with D possibly matching TRBD1 (6 bases). The CDR3 has 17 amino acids. Trimming took off 2 bases at V and 6 bases at J, with 21 bases between the two ends. Per germline, CDR1 SGHTS and CDR2 YDEGEE.

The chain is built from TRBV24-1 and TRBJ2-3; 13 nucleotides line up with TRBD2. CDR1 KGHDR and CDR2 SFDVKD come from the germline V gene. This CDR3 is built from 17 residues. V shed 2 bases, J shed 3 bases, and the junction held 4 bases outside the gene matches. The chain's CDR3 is CATSDWTSGSATDTQYF. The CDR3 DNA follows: TGTGCCACCAGTGATTGGACTAGCGGGAGTGCGACAGATACGCAGTATTTT.

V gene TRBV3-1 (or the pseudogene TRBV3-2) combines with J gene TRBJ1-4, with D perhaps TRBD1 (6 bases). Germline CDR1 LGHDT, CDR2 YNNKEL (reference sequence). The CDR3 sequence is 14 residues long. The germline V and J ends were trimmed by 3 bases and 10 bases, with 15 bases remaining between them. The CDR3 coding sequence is TGTGCCAGCAGCCAGGAAGGGGAAGGGGGAAAACTGTTTTTT. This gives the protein CASSQEGEGGKLFF.